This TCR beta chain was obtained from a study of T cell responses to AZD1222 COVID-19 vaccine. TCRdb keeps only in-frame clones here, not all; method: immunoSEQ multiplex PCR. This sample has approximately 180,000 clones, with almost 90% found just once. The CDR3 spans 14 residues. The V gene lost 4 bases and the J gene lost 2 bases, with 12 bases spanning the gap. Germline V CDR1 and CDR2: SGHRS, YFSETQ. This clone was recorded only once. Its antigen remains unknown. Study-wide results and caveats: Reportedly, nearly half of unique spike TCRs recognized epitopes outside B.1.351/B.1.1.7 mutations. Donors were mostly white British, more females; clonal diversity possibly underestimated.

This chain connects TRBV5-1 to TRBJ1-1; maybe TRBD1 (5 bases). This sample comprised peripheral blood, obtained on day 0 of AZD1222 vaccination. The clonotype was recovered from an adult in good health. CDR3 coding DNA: TGCGCCAGCAGCATCTCGGGGACTAACACTGAAGCTTTCTTT. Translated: CASSISGTNTEAFF.